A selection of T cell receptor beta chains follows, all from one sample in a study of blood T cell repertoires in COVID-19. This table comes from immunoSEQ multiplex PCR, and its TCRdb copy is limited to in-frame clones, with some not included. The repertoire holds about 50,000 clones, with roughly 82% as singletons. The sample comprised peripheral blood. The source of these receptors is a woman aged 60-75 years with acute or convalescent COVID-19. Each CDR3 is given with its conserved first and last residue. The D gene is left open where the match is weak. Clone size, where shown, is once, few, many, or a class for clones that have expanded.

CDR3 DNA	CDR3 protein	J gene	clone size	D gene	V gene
TGTGCCAGCAGCCAAGTCCGCCGTGGCGGGAGTAGTTACAATGAGCAGTTCTTC	CASSQVRRGGSSYNEQFF	TRBJ2-1	NA	TRBD2	TRBV3-1/TRBV3-2
TGTGCCAGCAGTTACGGGCGGAACACTGAAGCTTTCTTT	CASSYGRNTEAFF	TRBJ1-1	NA	NA	TRBV6-2/TRBV6-3
TGCAGTGCTAGTAGTCGGGGCAATCAGCCCCAGCATTTT	CSASSRGNQPQHF	TRBJ1-5	NA	NA	TRBV20-1
TGTGCCAGCAGCTTAGATGTGGTCAGGGGGTCACCCCTCCACTTT	CASSLDVVRGSPLHF	TRBJ1-6	NA	TRBD1	TRBV11-2
TGTGCCAGCAGCCCCGTACTTGGACAGGGGGCGTCCGGGGAGCTGTTTTTT	CASSPVLGQGASGELFF	TRBJ2-2	NA	TRBD1	TRBV3-1/TRBV3-2
TGTGCCACCAGTGATTTCCGACTAGCGGGAGACAAAGATACGCAGTATTTT	CATSDFRLAGDKDTQYF	TRBJ2-3	NA	TRBD2	TRBV24-1
TGTGCCAGCAGCCCTCACCGGAGCTCCTACAATGAGCAGTTCTTC	CASSPHRSSYNEQFF	TRBJ2-1	once	NA	TRBV4-2
TGCAGTGCTAGTCCTGGCACAGATACGCAGTATTTT	CSASPGTDTQYF	TRBJ2-3	NA	NA	TRBV20-1
TGCGCCAGCAGCTTAACAGGGGACTCTAACTATGGCTACACCTTC	CASSLTGDSNYGYTF	TRBJ1-2	NA	TRBD1	TRBV5-1
TGCGCCAGCAGCTTGGGTGGGCACAGTTATAATTCACCCCTCCACTTT	CASSLGGHSYNSPLHF	TRBJ1-6	NA	NA	TRBV5-1
TGTGCCAGCAGCCGGAGGGAGGGAGAGACCCAGTACTTC	CASSRREGETQYF	TRBJ2-5	once	TRBD2	TRBV27
TGTGCCAGTAGTGGGGGAGGAGCCCAATCGGAAAAACTGTTTTTT	CASSGGGAQSEKLFF	TRBJ1-4	once	NA	TRBV19
TGTGCCTGGCTCCGGGACAGGGGACCCCTCCACTTT	CAWLRDRGPLHF	TRBJ1-6	NA	TRBD1	TRBV30
TGTGCCAGCAGCTTAACAGGAGGGACTGAAGCTTTCTTT	CASSLTGGTEAFF	TRBJ1-1	NA	NA	TRBV7-2
TGTGCCAGCAGCGGGACAGCAAATCAGCCCCAGCATTTT	CASSGTANQPQHF	TRBJ1-5	NA	TRBD1	TRBV12-3/TRBV12-4
TGTGCCAGCAGTTACTCGGCAGGGAGGACTGAAGCTTTCTTT	CASSYSAGRTEAFF	TRBJ1-1	NA	NA	TRBV6-2/TRBV6-3
TGTGCCAGCAGCCGCTCCCTTTCCAGGGGAAACACCGGGGAGCTGTTTTTT	CASSRSLSRGNTGELFF	TRBJ2-2	NA	NA	TRBV3-1/TRBV3-2
TGCGCCAGCAGCGGGACAGGGGACTATGGCTACACCTTC	CASSGTGDYGYTF	TRBJ1-2	NA	TRBD1	TRBV10-2
TGTGCCAGCAGTGAAGACAGGGGGATAGCCAAAAACATTCAGTACTTC	CASSEDRGIAKNIQYF	TRBJ2-4	NA	TRBD1	TRBV2
TGTGCCAGCAGCCACAGGGGGCTACGGGAAAAACTGTTTTTT	CASSHRGLREKLFF	TRBJ1-4	once	TRBD1	TRBV3-1/TRBV3-2
TGTGCCATCAGTGAGTCATCAGGGAATGGCTACACCTTC	CAISESSGNGYTF	TRBJ1-2	NA	NA	TRBV10-3
TGTGCCAGCAGTGGTACAGGGGGGCGGCACACCGGGGAGCTGTTTTTT	CASSGTGGRHTGELFF	TRBJ2-2	few	TRBD1	TRBV2
TGTGCCAGCAGCCCGGGGGGGAGCTCCTACGAGCAGTACTTC	CASSPGGSSYEQYF	TRBJ2-7	NA	TRBD2	TRBV25-1
TGTGCCAACAGAAGACAGGGAGGCTACGAGCAGTACTTC	CANRRQGGYEQYF	TRBJ2-7	NA	NA	TRBV27
TGTGCCAGCAGCCCACAGTTGCTATACGGTTACGAGCAGTACTTC	CASSPQLLYGYEQYF	TRBJ2-7	NA	NA	TRBV9
TGTGCCAGCAGCTTAGAGAGCGCTGGGGCCAACGTCCTGACTTTC	CASSLESAGANVLTF	TRBJ2-6	NA	NA	TRBV7-2
TGCGCCAGCAGCTTGGACAATAATTCACCCCTCCACTTT	CASSLDNNSPLHF	TRBJ1-6	NA	NA	TRBV5-1
TGTGCCAGCAGCCCCCCCGGGACAGACCTCACCGGGGAGCTGTTTTTT	CASSPPGTDLTGELFF	TRBJ2-2	NA	TRBD1	TRBV13
TGTGCCAGCTCACCAAACGGGGGGGAAAACATTCAGTACTTC	CASSPNGGENIQYF	TRBJ2-4	NA	TRBD2	TRBV18
TGTGCCAGCAGCTTGCTTTGGCCAGGGTCAGATACGCAGTATTTT	CASSLLWPGSDTQYF	TRBJ2-3	NA	NA	TRBV7-8
TGTGCCAGCAGCTTGCGCGCTAGCGGGGGGGCCTACGAGCAGTACTTC	CASSLRASGGAYEQYF	TRBJ2-7	NA	TRBD2	TRBV5-5
TGTGCCAGCAGCCAGGGGCGGGGTGTTAACTATGGCTACACCTTC	CASSQGRGVNYGYTF	TRBJ1-2	NA	NA	TRBV3-1/TRBV3-2
TGTGCCAGTAGGAAGACAGGGGGCAACTATGGCTACACCTTC	CASRKTGGNYGYTF	TRBJ1-2	NA	TRBD1	TRBV19
TGCGCCAGCAGCTTATTTAGTAGCGGGATGTCCTACGAGCAGTACTTC	CASSLFSSGMSYEQYF	TRBJ2-7	NA	TRBD2	TRBV5-1
TGTGCCAGCAGCTTAAGAGGACAGGGGGTGACTGAAGCTTTCTTT	CASSLRGQGVTEAFF	TRBJ1-1	few	TRBD1	TRBV7-8
TGTGCCAGCAGCTACCGTTTGGGTCTAGGGGGTACGGATACGCAGTATTTT	CASSYRLGLGGTDTQYF	TRBJ2-3	NA	NA	TRBV7-9
TGTGCCACCCAGGGGACAGGGAAGATGGAGACCCAGTACTTC	CATQGTGKMETQYF	TRBJ2-5	NA	TRBD1	TRBV10-3
TGTGCCAGCAGCGGGAGGTCAGGGAATTCACCCCTCCACTTT	CASSGRSGNSPLHF	TRBJ1-6	NA	NA	TRBV3-1/TRBV3-2
TGTGCCAGCCGATTTCGCAAACTTAATAATTCACCCCTCCACTTT	CASRFRKLNNSPLHF	TRBJ1-6	NA	NA	TRBV6-5
TGTGCCAGCAGTTACCGACACAATGAAAAACTGTTTTTT	CASSYRHNEKLFF	TRBJ1-4	once	NA	TRBV6-6